The 6 T cell receptor beta chains reported below all come from one sample, sequenced in a study of radiation and T cells in renal cell carcinoma. This sample's time point: blood 4 weeks post-SBRT, at nephrectomy. Treatment: 15 Gy SBRT to primary tumor, nephrectomy 4 weeks later. Some clones are missing from TCRdb's copy, which holds only in-frame ones; the method was immunoSEQ multiplex PCR. The table shows about 83,000 clones, with approximately 87% occurring only once. The sample was blood, taken from a patient whose treatment included radiotherapy and nephrectomy. The origin of the receptors is a woman aged 55-69 years with renal cell carcinoma.

The CDR3 nucleotides read TGTGCCAGCCCGTCTGAAGGGGACACTGAAGCTTTCTTT. Translating it yields CASPSEGDTEAFF. This chain uses TRBV6-1 with TRBJ1-1; the D gene is possibly TRBD1 (5 bases). The CDR3 loop spans 13 amino acids. Trimming stripped 8 bases from V and 3 bases from J, with 13 bases between. Germline loops: CDR1 MNHNS, CDR2 SASEGT.

This chain joins TRBV25-1 and TRBJ2-1; no firm D call. This CDR3 spans 13 amino acids. V lost 3 bases and J lost 6, with 9 bases in between. From germline, CDR1 is MGHDK and CDR2 SYGVNS. The DNA for the CDR3 is TGTGCCAGCAGTGAGATGAGCACCAATGAGCAGTTCTTC. Protein sequence: CASSEMSTNEQFF. The entire variable domain, with the rest obtained from reference TRBV25-1 and TRBJ2-1, is as follows: EADIYQTPRYLVIGTGKKITLECSQTMGHDKMYWYQQDPGMELHLIHYSYGVNSTEKGDLSSESTVSRIRTEHFPLTLESARPSHTSQYLCASSEMSTNEQFFGPGTRLTVL.

Only a few counts were recorded for this clone. The rearrangement joins TRBV9 to TRBJ1-1; D gene ambiguous. The CDR3 has 13 residues. The V end was cut by 0 bases, the J end by 0 bases, with 3 bases between. Germline V gene lookup returns CDR1 SGDLS and CDR2 YYNGEE. The CDR3 sequence is CASSVDLNTEAFF. The CDR3 DNA reads TGTGCCAGCAGCGTAGACTTGAACACTGAAGCTTTCTTT.

The genes are TRBV19 and TRBJ2-5; possibly TRBD1 or TRBD2 for D (5 bases each). The CDR3 has 11 amino acids. Germline CDR1 reads LNHDA; CDR2 reads SQIVND (reference sequence). Trimming removed 5 bases from V and 7 bases from J, with 8 bases in between. The CDR3 bases are TGTGCCAGTAGTCCAGGGAGGACCCAGTACTTC. It yields the protein CASSPGRTQYF.

The rearrangement uses TRBV19 and TRBJ2-3, with 16 bases lining up with TRBD2. This CDR3 comprises 16 residues. The trim removed 7 bases at V and 3 bases at J, leaving 4 bases unmatched. Germline V gene data show CDR1 as LNHDA and CDR2 as SQIVND (reference sequence). CDR3 amino acids: CASKGTSGGATDTQYF. CDR3 DNA: TGTGCCAGTAAGGGGACTAGCGGGGGGGCGACAGATACGCAGTATTTT. Full variable domain (rest looked up from reference TRBV19 and TRBJ2-3): DGGITQSPKYLFRKEGQNVTLSCEQNLNHDAMYWYRQDPGQGLRLIYYSQIVNDFQKGDIAEGYSVSREKKESFPLTVTSAQKNPTAFYLCASKGTSGGATDTQYFGPGTRLTVL.

The V call is TRBV12-2, the J call TRBJ2-7; TRBD2 is taken as the D call from the table, unchecked against the DNA. TRBV12-2 is shown as a pseudogene. The CDR3 consists of 17 residues. In DNA, the CDR3 is TGTGCAAGTCGCTTATCCCCCCCGAGGCGGGAGCAGGACGAGCAGTACTTC. Its translation is CASRLSPPRREQDEQYF.